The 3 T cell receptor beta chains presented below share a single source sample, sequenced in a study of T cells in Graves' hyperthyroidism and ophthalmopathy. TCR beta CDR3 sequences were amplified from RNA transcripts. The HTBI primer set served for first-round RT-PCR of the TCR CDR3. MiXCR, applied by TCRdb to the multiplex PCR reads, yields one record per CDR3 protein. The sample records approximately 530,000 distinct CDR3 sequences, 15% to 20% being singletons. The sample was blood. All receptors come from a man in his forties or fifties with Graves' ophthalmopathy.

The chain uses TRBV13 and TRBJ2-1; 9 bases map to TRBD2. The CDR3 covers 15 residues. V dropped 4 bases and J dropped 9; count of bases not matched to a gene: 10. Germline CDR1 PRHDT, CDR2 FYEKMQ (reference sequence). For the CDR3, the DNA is TGTGCCAGCAGCTCCCCGGGAGCGGGAGGCAGTGAGCAGTTCTTC. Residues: CASSSPGAGGSEQFF.

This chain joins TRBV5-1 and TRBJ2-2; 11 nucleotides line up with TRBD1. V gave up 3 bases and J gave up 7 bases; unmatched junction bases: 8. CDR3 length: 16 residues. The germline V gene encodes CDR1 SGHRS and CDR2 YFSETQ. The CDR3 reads CASSSRGQGAGGELFF. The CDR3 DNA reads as TGCGCCAGCAGCTCCCGTGGACAGGGGGCCGGCGGGGAGCTGTTTTTT.

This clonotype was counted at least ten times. CDR3 loop: CASSYRSARVEQYF. In nucleotides, the CDR3 is TGTGCCAGCAGTTACCGGTCGGCCAGGGTCGAGCAGTACTTC. The V gene is TRBV6-5, the J gene TRBJ2-7; possible D gene TRBD1, 5 bases. V shed 2 bases and J shed 6 bases, with 14 bases lying between them. Germline V CDR1 and CDR2: MNHEY, SVGAGI. The CDR3 contains 14 residues.